A selection of T cell receptor beta chains follows, all from one sample in a study of T cell responses to AZD1222 COVID-19 vaccine. Using immunoSEQ multiplex PCR, the repertoire was profiled, and TCRdb retains in-frame clones only, with some absent. The sample lists some 88,000 clones, less than 95% occurring once. This material consisted of peripheral blood, taken 28 days after the second AZD1222 dose. The receptors originated from an adult who received the AZD1222 COVID-19 vaccine. Both conserved end residues are trimmed from each CDR3. The D gene is left open where the match is weak. Clone size is given for some rows only: seen once, a few or many times, or a class if the clone is expanded.

clone_size	d_call	v_call	cdr3_aa
NA	NA	TRBV10-3	AISEGRISSGNTIY
NA	NA	TRBV30	AWLESTEAF
NA	NA	TRBV2	ASIPGLTSRGF
NA	NA	TRBV14	ASSQDTREPQH
NA	NA	TRBV7-2	ASSPLPITGELF
NA	TRBD1	TRBV2	ASRTVTGGVYEQY
NA	NA	TRBV28	ASSLLETEAF
NA	TRBD2	TRBV2	ASSGGGQTQY
few	TRBD2	TRBV7-2	ASSLGGTSGEF
NA	NA	TRBV3-1/TRBV3-2	ASSQGFGLYNEQF